This T cell receptor (beta chain) was recorded in a study of ipilimumab plus nivolumab after autologous stem cell transplantation (dated by TCRdb to about 2021). As for the study more broadly: The median number of doses that trial patients received was roughly five for ipilimumab and 7 to 9 for nivolumab. The myeloma cohort included high-risk transplant-naive patients and patients relapsing within 3 years of a first autologous transplant. The intent-to-treat population of the trial was made up of under 40 patients. Patients with high-risk diffuse large B cell lymphoma, mature T cell lymphoma, or multiple myeloma undergoing autologous transplant were enrolled in the trial.

Checkpoint therapy was initiated 14 to 28 days after autologous transplant, and ipilimumab was administered at 1 mg/kg intravenously on day 1 of selected weeks. The nivolumab dose was 3 mg/kg intravenously, delivered on day 1 of weeks 1, 4, 7, 10, and every two weeks through week 26. This was a Phase Ib clinical trial that tested ipilimumab plus nivolumab, given as combined checkpoint inhibition, for consolidation following autologous stem cell transplantation. This clone is a singleton in its sample. What this receptor recognizes is not known. Nothing much larger sits one base from this clone, and base qualities are not available. The CDR3, from cysteine to phenylalanine, totals 17 residues. Only CDR3 DNA remains: 51 bases, in frame from the first base. CDR1 SGHTA and CDR2 FQGNSA are derived from the germline V gene. A distance of 19 bases separates the germline ends of V and J, which lose 1 base and 6 bases respectively.

The method was the immunoSEQ multiplex PCR assay. As stored in TCRdb, this immuneACCESS dataset retains in-frame rearrangements with V and J assigned. A fraction of the clones does not appear; measured against another copy, unresolved V genes explain less than half of the discrepancy, and the remainder lacks a known reason. Present in this sample are some 41,000 clones, 80% to 95% of which were seen just once. Over 0.85% of the sample is held by the ten biggest clonotypes. The study at large found these results: Combined checkpoint inhibition as post-transplant consolidation was concluded by the authors to appear tolerable. The authors stated that profiles of the T cell receptor repertoire, regulatory T cell phenotype and gut microbiota provided a biologic rationale for studying this approach further.

Source: PBMCs, taken in a trial of ipilimumab plus nivolumab as post-transplant consolidation. This clonotype was obtained from a male donor with multiple myeloma. In this chain, TRBV7-2 is recombined with TRBJ1-5; tentative D gene TRBD1, with 6 bases matching. The CDR3 region reads CASSLEGGELNGQPQHF. The sequence in DNA is TGTGCCAGCAGCTTAGAGGGGGGCGAGCTTAATGGTCAGCCCCAGCATTTT.